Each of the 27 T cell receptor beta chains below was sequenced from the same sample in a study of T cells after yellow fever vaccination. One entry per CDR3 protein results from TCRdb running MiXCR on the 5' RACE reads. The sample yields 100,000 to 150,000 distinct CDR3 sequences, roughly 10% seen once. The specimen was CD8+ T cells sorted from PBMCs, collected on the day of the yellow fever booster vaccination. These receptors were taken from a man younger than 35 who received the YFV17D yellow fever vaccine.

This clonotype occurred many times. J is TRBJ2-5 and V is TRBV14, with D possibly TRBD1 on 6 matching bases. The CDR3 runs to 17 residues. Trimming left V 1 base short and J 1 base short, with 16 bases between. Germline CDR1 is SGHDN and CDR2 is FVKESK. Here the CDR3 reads CASSQGLQTGLQETQYF. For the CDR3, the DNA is TGTGCCAGCAGCCAAGGTCTACAGACAGGCCTCCAAGAGACCCAGTACTTC.

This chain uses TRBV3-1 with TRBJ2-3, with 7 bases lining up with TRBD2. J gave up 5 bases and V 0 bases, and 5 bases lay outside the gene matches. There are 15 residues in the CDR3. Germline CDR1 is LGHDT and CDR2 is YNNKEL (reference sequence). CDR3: CASSQEAGSGDTQYF. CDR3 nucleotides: TGTGCCAGCAGCCAAGAAGCGGGGTCGGGAGATACGCAGTATTTT.

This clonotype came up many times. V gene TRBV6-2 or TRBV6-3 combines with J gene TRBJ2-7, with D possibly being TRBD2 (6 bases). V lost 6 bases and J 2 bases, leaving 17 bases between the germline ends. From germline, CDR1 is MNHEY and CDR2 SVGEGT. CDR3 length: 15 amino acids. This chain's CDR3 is CASRTSEGEAYEQYV. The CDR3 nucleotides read TGTGCCAGCAGAACTTCCGAAGGGGAGGCCTACGAGCAGTACGTC.

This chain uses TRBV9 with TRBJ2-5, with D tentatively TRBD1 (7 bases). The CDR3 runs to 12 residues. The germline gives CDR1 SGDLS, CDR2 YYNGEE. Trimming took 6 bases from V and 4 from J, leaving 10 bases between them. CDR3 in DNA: TGTGCCAGCAATCAGGGGGGAGAGACCCAGTACTTC. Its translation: CASNQGGETQYF. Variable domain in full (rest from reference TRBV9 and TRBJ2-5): DSGVTQTPKHLITATGQRVTLRCSPRSGDLSVYWYQQSLDQGLQFLIQYYNGEERAKGNILERFSAQQFPDLHSELNLSSLELGDSALYFCASNQGGETQYFGPGTRLLVL.

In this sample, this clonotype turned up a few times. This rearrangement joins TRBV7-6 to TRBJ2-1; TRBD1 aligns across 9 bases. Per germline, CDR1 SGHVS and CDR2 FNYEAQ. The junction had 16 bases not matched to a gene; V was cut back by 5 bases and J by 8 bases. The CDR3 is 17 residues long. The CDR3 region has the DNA TGTGCCAGCAGCCCGACTTTCGGGACAGGGACTTCCCATGAGCAGTTCTTC. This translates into CASSPTFGTGTSHEQFF. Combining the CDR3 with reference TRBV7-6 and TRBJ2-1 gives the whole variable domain GAGVSQSPRYKVTKRGQDVALRCDPISGHVSLYWYRQALGQGPEFLTYFNYEAQQDKSGLPNDRFSAERPEGSISTLTIQRTEQRDSAMYRCASSPTFGTGTSHEQFFGPGTRLTVL.

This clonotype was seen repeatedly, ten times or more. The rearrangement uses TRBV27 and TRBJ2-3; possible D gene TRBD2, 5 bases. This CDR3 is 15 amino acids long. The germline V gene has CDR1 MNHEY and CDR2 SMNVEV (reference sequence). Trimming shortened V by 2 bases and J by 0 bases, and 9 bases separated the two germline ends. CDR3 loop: CASSLTGISTDTQYF. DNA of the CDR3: TGTGCCAGCAGTTTAACCGGGATTAGCACAGATACGCAGTATTTT.

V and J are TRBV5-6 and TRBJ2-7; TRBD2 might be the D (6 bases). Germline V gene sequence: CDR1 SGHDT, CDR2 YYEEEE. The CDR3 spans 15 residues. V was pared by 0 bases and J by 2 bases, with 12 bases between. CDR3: CASSLALREAYEQYF. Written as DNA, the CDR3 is TGTGCCAGCAGCTTGGCCTTGCGGGAAGCCTACGAGCAGTACTTC.

The CDR3 here is CASSLISLAGETQYF. The CDR3 DNA follows: TGTGCCAGCAGCTTAATAAGCCTAGCGGGGGAGACCCAGTACTTC. The chain joins TRBV7-2 to TRBJ2-5, with 9 bases fitting TRBD2. Trimming cost V 2 bases and J 5 bases; bases outside gene matches: 6. The germline V gene encodes CDR1 SGHTA and CDR2 FQGNSA. CDR3 size: 15 residues.

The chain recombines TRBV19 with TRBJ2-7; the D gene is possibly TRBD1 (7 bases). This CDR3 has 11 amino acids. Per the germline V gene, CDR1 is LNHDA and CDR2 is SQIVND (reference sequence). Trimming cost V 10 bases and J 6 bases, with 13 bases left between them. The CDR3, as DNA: TGTGCCACAGTCCAGGGGGGCGAGCAGTACGTC. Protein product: CATVQGGEQYV.

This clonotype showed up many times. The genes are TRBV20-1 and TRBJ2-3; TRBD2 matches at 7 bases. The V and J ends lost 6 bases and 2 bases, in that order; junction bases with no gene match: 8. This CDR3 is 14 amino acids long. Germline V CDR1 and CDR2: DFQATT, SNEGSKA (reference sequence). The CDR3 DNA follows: TGCAGTGCGGGCGTGGCGGGAGACACAGATACGCAGTATTTT. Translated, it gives CSAGVAGDTDTQYF.

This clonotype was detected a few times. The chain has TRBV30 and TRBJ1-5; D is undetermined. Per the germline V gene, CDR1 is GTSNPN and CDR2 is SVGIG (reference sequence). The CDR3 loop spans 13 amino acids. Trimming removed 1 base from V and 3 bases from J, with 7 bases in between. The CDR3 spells CAWSDSFNQPQHF. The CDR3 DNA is TGTGCCTGGAGTGACAGTTTCAATCAGCCCCAGCATTTT.

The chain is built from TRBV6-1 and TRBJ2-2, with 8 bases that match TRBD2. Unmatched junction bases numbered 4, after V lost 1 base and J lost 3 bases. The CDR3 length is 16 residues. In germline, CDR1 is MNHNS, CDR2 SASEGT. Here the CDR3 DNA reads TGTGCCAGCAGTGAAGGGGCGGGGGGATACACCGGGGAGCTGTTTTTT. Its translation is CASSEGAGGYTGELFF.

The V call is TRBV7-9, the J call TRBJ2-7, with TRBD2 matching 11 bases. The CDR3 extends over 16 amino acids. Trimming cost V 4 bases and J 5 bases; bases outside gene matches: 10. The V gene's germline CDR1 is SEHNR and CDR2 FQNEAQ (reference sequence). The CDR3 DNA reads TGTGCCAGCAGCTCAGTGACTAGCGGGGTCCGGGACGAGCAGTACTTC. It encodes CASSSVTSGVRDEQYF.

In nucleotides, the CDR3 is TGTGCCACCAGCAGAGATTACCATGAGCAGTTCTTC. Translated: CATSRDYHEQFF. The rearrangement uses TRBV15 and TRBJ2-1; D is unclear. The CDR3 length is 12 residues. Between the trimmed V and J ends, which lost 0 bases and 8 bases, there was a span of 5 bases. CDR1 and CDR2 (germline): LNHNV, YYDKDF (reference sequence).

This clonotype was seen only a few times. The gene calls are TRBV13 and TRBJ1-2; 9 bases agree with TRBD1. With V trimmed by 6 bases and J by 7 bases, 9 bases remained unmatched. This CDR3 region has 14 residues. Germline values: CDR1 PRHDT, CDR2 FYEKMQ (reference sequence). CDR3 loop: CASRQGTGTFGYTF. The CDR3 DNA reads TGTGCCAGCAGACAAGGGACAGGGACGTTTGGCTACACCTTC. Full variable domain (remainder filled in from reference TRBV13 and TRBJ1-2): AAGVIQSPRHLIKEKRETATLKCYPIPRHDTVYWYQQGPGQDPQFLISFYEKMQSDKGSIPDRFSAQQFSDYHSELNMSSLELGDSALYFCASRQGTGTFGYTFGSGTRLTVV.

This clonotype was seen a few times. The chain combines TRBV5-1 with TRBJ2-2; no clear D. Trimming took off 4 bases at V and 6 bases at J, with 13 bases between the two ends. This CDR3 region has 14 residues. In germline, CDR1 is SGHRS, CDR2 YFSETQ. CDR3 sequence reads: CASSHELLAGELFF. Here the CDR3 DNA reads TGCGCCAGCAGCCACGAGTTGCTAGCCGGGGAGCTGTTTTTT.

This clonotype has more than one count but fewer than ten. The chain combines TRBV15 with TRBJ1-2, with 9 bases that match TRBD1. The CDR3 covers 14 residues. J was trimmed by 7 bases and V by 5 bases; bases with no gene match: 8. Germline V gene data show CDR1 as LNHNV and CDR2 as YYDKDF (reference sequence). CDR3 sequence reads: CATSHGTGIRGYTF. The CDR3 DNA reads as TGTGCCACCAGCCATGGGACAGGGATCCGTGGCTACACCTTC.

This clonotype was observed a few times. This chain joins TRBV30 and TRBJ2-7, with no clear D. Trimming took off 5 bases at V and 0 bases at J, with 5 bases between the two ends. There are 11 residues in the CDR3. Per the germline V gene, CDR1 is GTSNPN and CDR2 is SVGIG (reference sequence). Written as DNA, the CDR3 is TGTGCCTGGGGCATCTCCTACGAGCAGTACTTC. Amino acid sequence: CAWGISYEQYF. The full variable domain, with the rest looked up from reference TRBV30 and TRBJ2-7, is SQTIHQWPATLVQPVGSPLSLECTVEGTSNPNLYWYRQAAGRGLQLLFYSVGIGQISSEVPQNLSASRPQDRQFILSSKKLLLSDSGFYLCAWGISYEQYFGPGTRLTVT.

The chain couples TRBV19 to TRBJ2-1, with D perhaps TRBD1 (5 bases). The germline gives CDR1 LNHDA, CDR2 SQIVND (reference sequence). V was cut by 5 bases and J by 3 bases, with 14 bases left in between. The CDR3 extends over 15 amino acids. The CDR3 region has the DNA TGTGCCAGTAGTCCAGACAGCACTTTCTACAATGAGCAGTTCTTC. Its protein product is CASSPDSTFYNEQFF.

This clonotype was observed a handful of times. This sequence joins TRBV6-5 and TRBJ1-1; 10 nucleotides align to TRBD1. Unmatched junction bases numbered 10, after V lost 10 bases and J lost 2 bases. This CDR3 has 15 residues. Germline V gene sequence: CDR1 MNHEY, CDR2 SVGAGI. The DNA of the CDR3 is TGTGCCACTCGACAGGGGGCCTGGAGAAACACTGAAGCTTTCTTT. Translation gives CATRQGAWRNTEAFF.

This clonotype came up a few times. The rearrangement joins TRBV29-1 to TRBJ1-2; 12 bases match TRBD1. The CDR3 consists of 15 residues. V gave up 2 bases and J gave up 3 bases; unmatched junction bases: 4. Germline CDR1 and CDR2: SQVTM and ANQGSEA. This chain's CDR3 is CSVEKGTGGDYGYTF. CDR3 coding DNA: TGCAGCGTTGAAAAAGGGACAGGGGGCGACTATGGCTACACCTTC.

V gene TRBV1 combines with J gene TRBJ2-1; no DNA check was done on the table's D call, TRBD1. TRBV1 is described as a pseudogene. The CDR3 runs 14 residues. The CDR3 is CTERATGSPNEQFF. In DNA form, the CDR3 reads TGCACCGAGCGCGCGACAGGGTCCCCCAATGAGCAGTTCTTC.

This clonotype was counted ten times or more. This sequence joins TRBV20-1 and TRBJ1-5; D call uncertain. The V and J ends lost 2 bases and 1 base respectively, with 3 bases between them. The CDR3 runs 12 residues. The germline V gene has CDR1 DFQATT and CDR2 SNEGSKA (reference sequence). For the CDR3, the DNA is TGCAGTGCTAGATGGAGCAATCAGCCCCAGCATTTT. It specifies CSARWSNQPQHF.

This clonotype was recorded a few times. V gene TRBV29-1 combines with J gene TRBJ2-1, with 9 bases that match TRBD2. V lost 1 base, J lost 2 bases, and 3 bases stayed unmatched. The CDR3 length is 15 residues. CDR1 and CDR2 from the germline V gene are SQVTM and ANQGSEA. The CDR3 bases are TGCAGCGTTGAAGGGTTAGCGGGGGCCTACAATGAGCAGTTCTTC. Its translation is CSVEGLAGAYNEQFF.

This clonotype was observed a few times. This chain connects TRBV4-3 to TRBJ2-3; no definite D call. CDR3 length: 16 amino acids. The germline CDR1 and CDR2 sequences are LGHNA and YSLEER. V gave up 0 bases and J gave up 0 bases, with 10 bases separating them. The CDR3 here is CASSQDRSPSTDTQYF. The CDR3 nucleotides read TGCGCCAGCAGCCAAGATCGATCTCCTAGCACAGATACGCAGTATTTT.

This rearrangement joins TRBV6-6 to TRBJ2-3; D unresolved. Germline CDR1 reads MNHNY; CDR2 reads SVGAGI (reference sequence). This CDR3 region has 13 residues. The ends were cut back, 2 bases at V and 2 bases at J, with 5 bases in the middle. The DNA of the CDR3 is TGTGCCAGCAGTTACACGTACACAGATACGCAGTATTTT. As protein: CASSYTYTDTQYF.

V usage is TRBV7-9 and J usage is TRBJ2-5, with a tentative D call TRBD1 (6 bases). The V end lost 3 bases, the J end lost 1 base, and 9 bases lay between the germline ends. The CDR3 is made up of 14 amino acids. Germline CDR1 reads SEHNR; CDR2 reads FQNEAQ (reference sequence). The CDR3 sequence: CASSFRGVQETQYF. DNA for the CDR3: TGTGCCAGCAGCTTCAGGGGCGTCCAAGAGACCCAGTACTTC.